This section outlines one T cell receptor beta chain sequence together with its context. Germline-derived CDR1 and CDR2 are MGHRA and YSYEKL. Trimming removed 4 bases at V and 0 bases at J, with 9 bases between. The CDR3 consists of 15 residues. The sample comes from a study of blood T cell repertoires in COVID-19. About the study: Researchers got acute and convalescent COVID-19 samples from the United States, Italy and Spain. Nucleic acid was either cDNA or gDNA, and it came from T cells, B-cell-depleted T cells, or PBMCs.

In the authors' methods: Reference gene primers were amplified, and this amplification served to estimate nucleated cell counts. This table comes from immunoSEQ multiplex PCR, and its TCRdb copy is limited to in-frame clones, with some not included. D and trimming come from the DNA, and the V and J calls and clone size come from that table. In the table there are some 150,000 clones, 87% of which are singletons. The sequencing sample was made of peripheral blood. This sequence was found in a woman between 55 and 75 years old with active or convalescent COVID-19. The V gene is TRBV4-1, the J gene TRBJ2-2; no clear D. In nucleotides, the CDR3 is TGCGCCAGCAGCCTCCGAGATACGAACACCGGGGAGCTGTTTTTT. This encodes CASSLRDTNTGELFF.